One and the same sample provided the 29 T cell receptor beta chains below, sequenced in a study of cytomegalovirus exposure and HLA in healthy donors. The PCR was carried out with 60 Vbeta primers and 13 Jbeta primers. Clones were sequenced by immunoSEQ multiplex PCR, and TCRdb holds only the in-frame ones, with some missing. The sample shows 100,000 to 150,000 clones, 81% of them seen only once. Sequenced sample: PBMCs. These receptors came from a man younger than 30 in good health and CMV-seropositive.

This clone was seen just once. V is TRBV4-1 and J is TRBJ1-2; 7 bases agree with TRBD1. The V segment lost 1 base and the J segment 4 bases; nucleotides outside the gene matches: 3. The CDR3 is made up of 14 amino acids. The germline V gene has CDR1 MGHRA and CDR2 YSYEKL. The CDR3 DNA reads TGCGCCAGCAGCCAAGGAGGGGGCAGCTATGGCTACACCTTC. Amino acids: CASSQGGGSYGYTF.

The gene calls are TRBV5-1 and TRBJ2-1, with a weak D call TRBD1 (5 bases). There are 15 residues in the CDR3. CDR1 and CDR2 (germline): SGHRS, YFSETQ. The V end was cut by 4 bases, the J end by 7 bases, with 18 bases between. The CDR3 bases are TGCGCCAGCAGCCGAGACCCAGGGAAGGGGAATGAGCAGTTCTTC. Its protein is CASSRDPGKGNEQFF.

The chain is built from TRBV11-2 and TRBJ1-1; a weak D match, TRBD1 (6 bases). Trimming cost V 2 bases and J 5 bases, with 15 bases left between them. This CDR3 spans 15 amino acids. CDR1 and CDR2 from the germline V gene are SGHAT and FQNNGV. Here the CDR3 reads CASSLLDRIETEAFF. The CDR3 coding sequence is TGTGCCAGCAGCTTACTAGACAGGATTGAGACTGAAGCTTTCTTT.

The V gene is TRBV9, the J gene TRBJ1-2; D gene ambiguous. Germline CDR1 SGDLS, CDR2 YYNGEE. Deletions cut 4 bases from V and 1 base from J, with 5 bases between. There are 12 residues in the CDR3. CDR3 amino acids: CASSPNNYGYTF. In DNA, the CDR3 is TGTGCCAGCAGCCCTAATAACTATGGCTACACCTTC.

The chain is built from TRBV27 and TRBJ2-7, with 9 bases matching TRBD1. This CDR3 comprises 16 residues. From germline, CDR1 is MNHEY and CDR2 SMNVEV (reference sequence). V shed 6 bases, J shed 6 bases, and the junction held 15 bases outside the gene matches. Written as DNA, the CDR3 is TGTGCCAGCAGCCCCCTGACCGGGACAGGGTTCAGCGAGCAGTACTTC. It translates to CASSPLTGTGFSEQYF.

This clone has only one observation. The CDR3 coding sequence is TGTGCCAGCCTTGGACAGGGGTACCCGAGCTCCTACAATGAGCAGTTCTTC. It yields the protein CASLGQGYPSSYNEQFF. The gene calls are TRBV11-3 and TRBJ2-1, with 9 bases aligning to TRBD1. CDR1 and CDR2 from the germline V gene are SGHNT and YENEEA. The V gene end was trimmed by 8 bases and the J gene end by 0 bases; junction bases not matched to a gene: 11. The CDR3 spans 17 residues. Looking up the rest from reference TRBV11-3 and TRBJ2-1 gives the full variable domain: EAGVVQSPRYKIIEKKQPVAFWCNPISGHNTLYWYLQNLGQGPELLIRYENEEAVDDSQLPKDRFSAERLKGVDSTLKIQPAELGDSAVYLCASLGQGYPSSYNEQFFGPGTRLTVL.

The V gene is TRBV19, the J gene TRBJ1-1; a weak D match, TRBD1 (5 bases). The CDR3 runs 13 residues. V dropped 6 bases and J dropped 4 bases, with 12 bases sitting between them. Germline assignment: CDR1 LNHDA and CDR2 SQIVND (reference sequence). The CDR3 coding sequence is TGTGCCAGTAGCCCCGCGGGGGGCACTGAAGCTTTCTTT. Translated: CASSPAGGTEAFF.

V is TRBV6-6 and J is TRBJ2-6; D is unclear. The germline V gene encodes CDR1 MNHNY and CDR2 SVGAGI (reference sequence). Trimming removed 9 bases from V and 2 bases from J, with 11 bases in between. This CDR3 spans 14 amino acids. The DNA for the CDR3 is TGTGCCAGTCACAATATTACTGGGGCCAACGTCCTGACTTTC. This gives the protein CASHNITGANVLTF.

The chain combines TRBV2 with TRBJ2-2; 9 bases agree with TRBD1. Unmatched junction bases numbered 5, after V lost 8 bases and J lost 4 bases. The germline CDR1 and CDR2 sequences are SNHLY and FYNNEI. The CDR3 covers 14 residues. The CDR3 DNA sequence: TGTGCCAGCCGATGGACAGGGGTCACCGGGGAGCTGTTTTTT. Translating it yields CASRWTGVTGELFF. The whole variable domain, remainder taken from reference TRBV2 and TRBJ2-2, is EPEVTQTPSHQVTQMGQEVILRCVPISNHLYFYWYRQILGQKVEFLVSFYNNEISEKSEIFDDQFSVERPDGSNFTLKIRSTKLEDSAMYFCASRWTGVTGELFFGEGSRLTVL.

In this sample, this clone turned up a few times. The genes are TRBV5-6 and TRBJ1-1, with a possible D match to TRBD1 (5 bases). The germline V gene has CDR1 SGHDT and CDR2 YYEEEE. The germline V and J ends were trimmed by 6 bases and 4 bases, with 25 bases remaining between them. The CDR3 loop spans 17 amino acids. The CDR3 nucleotides are TGTGCCAGCAACAAACTAAAGGCGGCACAGGATTTCACTGAAGCTTTCTTT. Translating it yields CASNKLKAAQDFTEAFF. Full variable domain (missing parts from reference TRBV5-6 and TRBJ1-1): DAGVTQSPTHLIKTRGQQVTLRCSPKSGHDTVSWYQQALGQGPQFIFQYYEEEERQRGNFPDRFSGHQFPNYSSELNVNALLLGDSALYLCASNKLKAAQDFTEAFFGQGTRLTVV.

The gene calls are TRBV5-4 and TRBJ2-3; TRBD2 agrees at 8 bases. CDR1 and CDR2 (germline): SGHNT, YYREEE (reference sequence). The CDR3 is 20 residues long. V shed 7 bases, J shed 3 bases, and the junction held 25 bases outside the gene matches. CDR3 nucleotide sequence: TGTGCCAGCCCTTTACCCCTAGCGGGCACCCGAACTCAGGAGACAGATACGCAGTATTTT. This sequence encodes CASPLPLAGTRTQETDTQYF.

This clone was picked up a small number of times. J is TRBJ2-3 and V is TRBV4-3, with 10 bases that match TRBD2. Trimming removed 3 bases from V and 3 bases from J; junction bases left unmatched: 18. Germline V gives CDR1 LGHNA, CDR2 YSLEER. The length of the CDR3 is 20 residues. CDR3 sequence reads: CASSQRLRLAGVLVTDTQYF. For the CDR3, the DNA is TGCGCCAGCAGCCAGAGACTAAGGCTAGCGGGAGTCCTTGTTACAGATACGCAGTATTTT.

This clone showed up just once. The chain's CDR3 is CSAGGTGSLDEQYF. Written as DNA, the CDR3 is TGCAGCGCGGGGGGGACAGGGTCTTTAGACGAGCAGTACTTC. The V gene is TRBV29-1, the J gene TRBJ2-7; D might be TRBD1 (9 bases). The V end was cut by 7 bases, the J end by 5 bases, with 21 bases between. The V gene's germline CDR1 is SQVTM and CDR2 ANQGSEA. The CDR3 sequence is 14 residues long.

The V call is TRBV7-2, the J call TRBJ2-7; D is uncertain. CDR1 is SGHTA and CDR2 is FQGNSA in the germline V gene. The V and J ends lost 0 bases and 3 bases respectively, with 9 bases between them. The CDR3 loop spans 14 amino acids. The CDR3 spells CASSLAHIVYEQYF. The DNA of the CDR3 is TGTGCCAGCAGCTTAGCGCATATAGTCTACGAGCAGTACTTC.

CDR3 loop: CASSIQEGTGYGYTF. The CDR3 region has the DNA TGTGCCAGCAGTATTCAGGAGGGGACTGGCTATGGCTACACCTTC. The chain links TRBV25-1 to TRBJ1-2; possible D gene TRBD1, 5 bases. CDR1 is MGHDK, CDR2 SYGVNS, per germline. The V end was cut by 5 bases, the J end by 4 bases, with 17 bases between. This CDR3 is built from 15 residues.

V usage is TRBV30 and J usage is TRBJ1-2; 12 positions match TRBD1. The CDR3 spans 13 residues. V shed 6 bases and J 6 bases; nucleotides not matched to a gene: 5. Germline V lookup: CDR1 GTSNPN, CDR2 SVGIG (reference sequence). Written as DNA, the CDR3 is TGTGCCTGCCCTGGGACAGGGGGCAATGGCTACACCTTC. It translates to CACPGTGGNGYTF. The entire variable domain, with the rest obtained from reference TRBV30 and TRBJ1-2, is as follows: SQTIHQWPATLVQPVGSPLSLECTVEGTSNPNLYWYRQAAGRGLQLLFYSVGIGQISSEVPQNLSASRPQDRQFILSSKKLLLSDSGFYLCACPGTGGNGYTFGSGTRLTVV.

On this clone itself: The same CDR3 is also encoded by other DNA sequences in this sample. The J gene is TRBJ2-5, the V gene TRBV20-1; TRBD2 might be the D (6 bases). V was cut by 3 bases and J by 4 bases, with 6 bases left in between. The germline gives CDR1 DFQATT, CDR2 SNEGSKA (reference sequence). This CDR3 region has 11 residues. The CDR3 region has the DNA TGCAGTGCTAGGGGGGGAGAGACCCAGTACTTC. As protein: CSARGGETQYF.

This chain joins TRBV5-1 and TRBJ1-1, with no clear D. CDR1 and CDR2 from the germline V gene are SGHRS and YFSETQ. The CDR3 spans 15 residues. Trimming took 4 bases from V and 4 from J, leaving 17 bases between them. CDR3 region: CASSATGVSSTEAFF. Here the CDR3 DNA reads TGCGCCAGCAGCGCGACCGGGGTTTCGAGCACTGAAGCTTTCTTT. Complete variable domain (other parts from reference TRBV5-1 and TRBJ1-1): KAGVTQTPRYLIKTRGQQVTLSCSPISGHRSVSWYQQTPGQGLQFLFEYFSETQRNKGNFPGRFSGRQFSNSRSEMNVSTLELGDSALYLCASSATGVSSTEAFFGQGTRLTVV.

The chain carries TRBV2 and TRBJ1-6; no definite D call. Trimming removed 4 bases from V and 8 bases from J, with 12 bases in between. Germline loops: CDR1 SNHLY, CDR2 FYNNEI. This CDR3 is built from 14 residues. This CDR3 is CASSVERVDSPLHF. CDR3 DNA sequence: TGTGCCAGCAGTGTGGAGAGGGTAGATTCACCCCTCCACTTT.

J is TRBJ1-1 and V is TRBV10-3; a possible D gene is TRBD1 (6 bases). CDR1 and CDR2 (germline): ENHRY, SYGVKD. The CDR3 is made up of 14 amino acids. Deletions cut 6 bases from V and 1 base from J, with 12 bases between. CDR3 sequence reads: CAISLGQTNTEAFF. Written as DNA, the CDR3 is TGTGCCATCAGCCTGGGACAAACGAACACTGAAGCTTTCTTT.

CDR3 DNA sequence: TGTGCCAGCAGTAGGGACTTAGAGACCCAGTACTTC. Its translation: CASSRDLETQYF. V gene TRBV2 combines with J gene TRBJ2-5, with a weak D call TRBD2 (6 bases). This CDR3 region has 12 residues. V lost 5 bases and J 4 bases, leaving 8 bases between the germline ends. Germline V gene sequence: CDR1 SNHLY, CDR2 FYNNEI.

CDR3 bases: TGTGCCAGCAGCCCACACCGATACAGGGTAGGCACAGATACGCAGTATTTT. Its translation: CASSPHRYRVGTDTQYF. V is TRBV28 and J is TRBJ2-3, with D maybe TRBD1 (6 bases). Germline CDR1 is MDHEN and CDR2 is SYDVKM. The ends were cut back, 6 bases at V and 1 base at J, with 20 bases in the middle. There are 17 residues in the CDR3.

V is TRBV9 and J is TRBJ1-5; possibly TRBD1 for D (6 bases). The CDR3 runs to 14 residues. V was trimmed by 0 bases and J by 6 bases, leaving 10 bases between them. CDR1 SGDLS and CDR2 YYNGEE come from the germline V gene. The CDR3 DNA reads TGTGCCAGCAGCGTAGCAGGGGAGGGTCAGCCCCAGCATTTT. Its protein is CASSVAGEGQPQHF.

The V and J genes are TRBV27 and TRBJ2-6, with 8 nucleotides matching TRBD1. The CDR3 consists of 19 residues. Germline V lookup: CDR1 MNHEY, CDR2 SMNVEV (reference sequence). V dropped 3 bases and J dropped 0; count of bases not matched to a gene: 10. Here the CDR3 DNA reads TGTGCCAGCAGTTTTTGGCGTGGACAGGGCAGCTCTGGGGCCAACGTCCTGACTTTC. Amino acid sequence: CASSFWRGQGSSGANVLTF.

In the case of this clone: A read error may account for a junction end that differs from germline. Other DNA sequences in the same sample also yield this CDR3. The rearrangement joins TRBV6-1 to TRBJ1-5; TRBD1 might be the D (5 bases). Germline loops: CDR1 MNHNS, CDR2 SASEGT. This CDR3 is 18 amino acids long. The CDR3: CASSDLWPGPGGGQPQHF. The CDR3 DNA follows: TGCGCCAGCAGTGATCTGTGGCCGGGCCCGGGGGGTGGTCAGCCCCAGCATTTT.

This chain uses TRBV2 with TRBJ1-6; the D gene is possibly TRBD1 (6 bases). Trimming removed 8 bases from V and 7 bases from J, with 12 bases in between. CDR3 length: 13 residues. The germline V gene encodes CDR1 SNHLY and CDR2 FYNNEI. The CDR3, as DNA: TGTGCCAGCCTGAATGACAGGAATTCACCCCTCCACTTT. It specifies CASLNDRNSPLHF.

V is TRBV28 and J is TRBJ1-3; 8 nucleotides align to TRBD1. Trimming at V came to 5 bases and at J to 4 bases, leaving 7 bases not matched to a gene. The germline V gene has CDR1 MDHEN and CDR2 SYDVKM. This CDR3 is built from 15 residues. In nucleotides, the CDR3 is TGTGCCAGCAGTATTCTCAGGGGGCAGGGAAACACCATATATTTT. Amino acids: CASSILRGQGNTIYF.

The chain recombines TRBV19 with TRBJ1-1; the D is unclear. This CDR3 comprises 13 residues. Looked up from germline, CDR1 is LNHDA and CDR2 is SQIVND (reference sequence). V was cut by 5 bases and J by 0 bases, with 7 bases left in between. The CDR3 sequence: CASSVTVNTEAFF. CDR3 DNA sequence: TGTGCCAGTAGTGTTACAGTGAACACTGAAGCTTTCTTT.

Only one count was recorded for this clone. The genes are TRBV30 and TRBJ1-3; no clear D. CDR3 length: 13 residues. Germline CDR1 GTSNPN, CDR2 SVGIG (reference sequence). V was clipped by 2 bases and J by 0 bases, with 5 bases between them. CDR3 protein: CAWSTGSGNTIYF. The CDR3 coding sequence is TGTGCCTGGAGTACCGGCTCTGGAAACACCATATATTTT.